This note documents a single T cell receptor beta chain sequence. Antigen unknown. Profiled with immunoSEQ multiplex PCR; TCRdb holds only in-frame clones, not every one. Counted here are roughly 19,000 clones, under 80% occurring once; the ten biggest clones make up roughly 7.1%. These data come from a study of neoadjuvant nivolumab and ipilimumab in lung cancer. Regarding the study as a whole: From pretherapy to surgery, tumor richness and clonality rose with dual therapy. TCR richness and clonality were higher in tumors than adjacent uninvolved lung.

The germline gives CDR1 SGHTA, CDR2 FQGTGA. Germline trimming cut 1 base from V and 5 bases from J; bases unmatched to any gene: 11. The CDR3 runs 18 residues. This specimen consisted of tumor tissue, obtained after neoadjuvant nivolumab, alone or with ipilimumab, at or shortly before surgery. This sequence was found in an adult with non-small cell lung cancer. V gene TRBV7-3 combines with J gene TRBJ1-2; 12 nucleotides match TRBD1. The CDR3: CASSLMQGQGARYYGYTF. The CDR3 region has the DNA TGTGCCAGCAGCTTAATGCAGGGACAGGGGGCTCGCTATTATGGCTACACCTTC.